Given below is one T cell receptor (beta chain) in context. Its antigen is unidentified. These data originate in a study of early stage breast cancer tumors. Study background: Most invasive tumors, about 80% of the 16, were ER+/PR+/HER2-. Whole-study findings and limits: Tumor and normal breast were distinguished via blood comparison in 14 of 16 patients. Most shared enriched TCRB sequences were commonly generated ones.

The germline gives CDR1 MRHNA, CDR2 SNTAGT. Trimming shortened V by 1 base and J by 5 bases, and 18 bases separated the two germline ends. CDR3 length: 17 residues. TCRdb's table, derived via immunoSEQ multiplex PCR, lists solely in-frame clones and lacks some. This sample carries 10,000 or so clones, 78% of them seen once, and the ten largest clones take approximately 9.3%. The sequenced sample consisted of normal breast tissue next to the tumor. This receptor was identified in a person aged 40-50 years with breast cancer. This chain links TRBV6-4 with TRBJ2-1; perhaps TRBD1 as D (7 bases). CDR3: CASSDYGGDRMNNEQFF. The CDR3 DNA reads TGTGCCAGCAGTGACTACGGAGGGGACAGAATGAACAATGAGCAGTTCTTC.